The sequence of this T cell receptor beta chain was determined in a study of CD8 T cells in ankylosing spondylitis. Study-wide findings and caveats: Clones that were linked to disease were CD8+ and were relatively rare in peripheral blood.

A word on this clonotype: Its antigen is still unknown.

From the 5' RACE reads, TCRdb called clonotypes with MiXCR, one entry per CDR3 protein. This sample has 310,000 or so distinct CDR3 sequences, with 15% to 25% found just once. V dropped 2 bases and J dropped 7; count of bases not matched to a gene: 10. The CDR3 loop spans 16 amino acids. The germline CDR1 and CDR2 sequences are SGHTA and FQGNSA. The V and J genes are TRBV7-2 and TRBJ2-1; 8 bases agree with TRBD2. The clonotype comes from a male donor with ankylosing spondylitis or in good health (not recorded which). Material for sequencing was blood, either unsorted or a sorted T cell fraction (not recorded which). The CDR3 DNA is TGTGCCAGCAGCTTAAAAAGCGGGAGCGTAAGAAATGAGCAGTTCTTC. Protein sequence: CASSLKSGSVRNEQFF.